This T cell receptor beta chain originates from a study of T cell responses to AZD1222 COVID-19 vaccine. Of note for this clone: Its antigen is currently unknown. A read error may account for a junction end that differs from germline.

Germline loops: CDR1 SGHRS, CDR2 YFSETQ. The CDR3 runs to 16 residues. The table came from immunoSEQ multiplex PCR; TCRdb's copy has only in-frame clones and leaves some out. This sample has 100,000 to 150,000 clones; over 90% occur once, and the top ten carry approximately 6.3%. Whole-study results and caveats: Repertoires were obtained only post-peak T cell response.

This chain links TRBV5-1 with TRBJ2-4; 11 bases are a match to TRBD2. The sequence was collected from an adult in good health. The material was peripheral blood, obtained on day 0 of AZD1222 vaccination. In DNA, the CDR3 is TGCGCCAGCAGCTTTCTGGGACTAGCGGATGTAAACATTCAGCACTTC. It specifies CASSFLGLADVNIQHF.